This T cell receptor (beta chain) was sequenced in a study of blood T cell repertoires in COVID-19. In the original analysis: Estimates of nucleated cell counts were drawn from the amplification of reference gene primers. TCRdb's table, derived via immunoSEQ multiplex PCR, lists solely in-frame clones and lacks some. V and J calls and clone size are given by that table; D and trimming were obtained from the DNA. This table holds more than 250,000 clones, approximately 88% found once. V lost 8 bases and J lost 6, with 19 bases in between. This CDR3 spans 14 amino acids. Germline CDR1 and CDR2: MNHEY and SMNVEV (reference sequence).

Input material: peripheral blood. The sequence was collected from a man younger than 35 who had recovered from COVID-19. The chain links TRBV27 to TRBJ1-1; D perhaps matches TRBD1 (6 bases). DNA for the CDR3: TGTGCCAGCCGCGGGTGGGGGCGCGTCGCTGAAGCTTTCTTT. This translates into CASRGWGRVAEAFF.